The 20 T cell receptor beta chains reported below all come from one sample, sequenced in a study of blood T cell repertoires in COVID-19. Only in-frame clones appear in the TCRdb table, and some are missing; sequencing was by immunoSEQ multiplex PCR. The table lists about 230,000 clones, 70% to 90% of them singletons. Sequenced: PBMCs or T cells enriched from blood (not recorded which). These receptors all stem from a man aged 25-40 years who had recovered from COVID-19.

The chain has TRBV7-2 and TRBJ2-1; 7 bases line up with TRBD1. This CDR3 spans 15 amino acids. The V gene's germline CDR1 is SGHTA and CDR2 FQGNSA. The junction had 6 bases not matched to a gene; V was cut back by 4 bases and J by 3 bases. The CDR3 region is CASSSDRVFYNEQFF. The CDR3 DNA reads TGTGCCAGCAGCTCTGACAGGGTCTTCTACAATGAGCAGTTCTTC. The whole variable domain, remainder taken from reference TRBV7-2 and TRBJ2-1, is GAGVSQSPSNKVTEKGKDVELRCDPISGHTALYWYRQSLGQGLEFLIYFQGNSAPDKSGLPSDRFSAERTGGSVSTLTIQRTQQEDSAVYLCASSSDRVFYNEQFFGPGTRLTVL.

The rearrangement links TRBV27 to TRBJ2-3, with a weak D call TRBD1 (5 bases). The V end was cut by 5 bases, the J end by 1 base, with 16 bases between. Germline assignment: CDR1 MNHEY and CDR2 SMNVEV (reference sequence). CDR3 length: 16 residues. The CDR3 sequence is CASSSYGQGRTDTQYF. CDR3 bases: TGTGCCAGCAGTAGCTACGGACAAGGACGCACAGATACGCAGTATTTT.

The CDR3 DNA sequence: TGTGCCAGCAGTTACAATGTCGACAGCCCGAGCTCCTACAATGAGCAGTTCTTC. Translating gives CASSYNVDSPSSYNEQFF. V is TRBV6-2 or TRBV6-3 and J is TRBJ2-1; D perhaps matches TRBD1 (5 bases). Germline CDR1 MNHEY, CDR2 SVGEGT. V was trimmed by 2 bases and J by 0 bases, leaving 17 bases between them. The CDR3 spans 18 residues.

This chain joins TRBV6-5 and TRBJ1-3; 7 bases agree with TRBD1. Germline V gene sequence: CDR1 MNHEY, CDR2 SVGAGI. After removal of 5 bases from V and 13 bases from J, the junction contained 11 bases not matched to a gene. The CDR3 sequence is 13 residues long. Written as DNA, the CDR3 is TGTGCCAGCAGTACGGGGGTGGACAGGTTTATATATTTT. It translates to CASSTGVDRFIYF.

The V gene is TRBV4-3, the J gene TRBJ2-1, with D perhaps TRBD2 (5 bases). The ends were cut back, 1 base at V and 0 bases at J, with 16 bases in the middle. The CDR3 runs to 18 residues. Germline CDR1 reads LGHNA; CDR2 reads YSLEER. CDR3: CASSQVHLPGSSYNEQFF. Written as DNA, the CDR3 is TGCGCCAGCAGCCAAGTCCATCTTCCGGGAAGCTCCTACAATGAGCAGTTCTTC.

The CDR3 loop reads CASTLIYTSRDRVGAYEQYF. The DNA for the CDR3 is TGTGCCAGTACTCTTATCTACACGTCCCGGGACAGGGTTGGGGCCTACGAGCAGTACTTC. This chain joins TRBV19 and TRBJ2-7, with 9 bases fitting TRBD1. CDR3 length equals 20 residues. CDR1 LNHDA and CDR2 SQIVND come from the germline V gene (reference sequence). The V and J ends lost 7 bases and 2 bases, in that order; junction bases with no gene match: 24.

This rearrangement joins TRBV7-2 to TRBJ2-1, with 10 nucleotides matching TRBD2. Trimming removed 0 bases from V and 5 bases from J; junction bases left unmatched: 4. The CDR3 contains 16 residues. From germline, CDR1 is SGHTA and CDR2 FQGNSA. The CDR3 sequence: CASSLAPSGGNNEQFF. Here the CDR3 DNA reads TGTGCCAGCAGCTTAGCGCCTAGCGGGGGTAACAATGAGCAGTTCTTC.

V is TRBV11-2 and J is TRBJ1-2, with D maybe TRBD1 (5 bases). Germline CDR1 is SGHAT and CDR2 is FQNNGV. V lost 2 bases and J lost 8, with 21 bases in between. This CDR3 has 16 amino acids. This chain's CDR3 is CASSLLGGPSIWGYTF. The CDR3 DNA reads TGTGCCAGCAGCTTACTCGGGGGACCTTCCATATGGGGCTACACCTTC.

V gene TRBV4-2 combines with J gene TRBJ1-2; 8 bases are shared with TRBD1. The CDR3 consists of 15 residues. The trim removed 1 base at V and 7 bases at J, leaving 8 bases unmatched. In germline, CDR1 is LGHNA, CDR2 YNFKEQ. CDR3 DNA sequence: TGTGCCAGCAGCCAAGCGCGGCAGGGGGCGGGTGGCTACACCTTC. It translates to CASSQARQGAGGYTF.

The gene calls are TRBV14 and TRBJ2-2; D remains unclear. The V gene lost 1 base and the J gene lost 3 bases, with 6 bases spanning the gap. Germline loops: CDR1 SGHDN, CDR2 FVKESK. The CDR3 is made up of 14 amino acids. The CDR3 region has the DNA TGTGCCAGCAGCCAAGTCGGTCACACCGGGGAGCTGTTTTTT. Amino acids: CASSQVGHTGELFF.

This clone has only one observation. CDR3 protein: CASSISTAFLNYGYTF. In DNA, the CDR3 is TGTGCCAGTAGTATTTCGACAGCCTTCCTTAACTATGGCTACACCTTC. This chain connects TRBV19 to TRBJ1-2; tentatively, D is TRBD1 (5 bases). V shed 3 bases and J shed 1 base, with 15 bases lying between them. Looked up from germline, CDR1 is LNHDA and CDR2 is SQIVND (reference sequence). The CDR3 consists of 16 residues.

The chain employs TRBV5-4 and TRBJ1-4; D gene unclear. Trimming took 4 bases from V and 2 from J, leaving 12 bases between them. CDR1 SGHNT and CDR2 YYREEE come from the germline V gene (reference sequence). This CDR3 region has 15 residues. Here the CDR3 DNA reads TGTGCCAGCAGCCCTGGTGGCTCTACTAATGAAAAACTGTTTTTT. Encoded protein: CASSPGGSTNEKLFF.

This chain joins TRBV10-3 and TRBJ2-7; 9 nucleotides agree with TRBD2. CDR1 ENHRY and CDR2 SYGVKD come from the germline V gene. This CDR3 has 15 residues. J lost 1 base, V lost 5 bases, and 6 bases had no gene match. In DNA form, the CDR3 reads TGTGCCATCAGTTCCTCTAGCGGGATATCCTACGAGCAGTACTTC. It translates to CAISSSSGISYEQYF.

A note on this clone: One junction end disagrees with the germline gene, perhaps due to a read error. The chain recombines TRBV7-7 with TRBJ2-5, with TRBD2 identical over 8 bases. In germline, CDR1 is SSHAT, CDR2 FNYEAQ (reference sequence). The CDR3 runs 15 residues. The CDR3 is CASSSLGTAGGSQYF. CDR3 DNA sequence: TGTGCTAGCAGCTCCCTTGGGACGGCGGGGGGAAGCCAGTACTTC.

The V and J genes are TRBV27 and TRBJ2-3, with 7 bases matching TRBD1. Per the germline V gene, CDR1 is MNHEY and CDR2 is SMNVEV (reference sequence). The CDR3 length is 16 residues. V lost 5 bases to trimming and J lost 2 bases; unmatched junction nucleotides: 10. The chain's CDR3 is CASSNRGLRDTDTQYF. The CDR3 DNA sequence: TGTGCCAGCAGTAACAGGGGCCTGAGGGACACAGATACGCAGTATTTT.

This clone has a handful of counts. This sequence joins TRBV4-1 and TRBJ1-5, with D possibly TRBD1 on 5 matching bases. Between the trimmed V and J ends, which lost 0 bases and 0 bases, there was a span of 15 bases. The CDR3 loop spans 18 amino acids. Germline assignment: CDR1 MGHRA and CDR2 YSYEKL. The CDR3 coding sequence is TGCGCCAGCAGCCAAGATGGTACGAGGACATATAGCAATCAGCCCCAGCATTTT. It yields the protein CASSQDGTRTYSNQPQHF.

This chain links TRBV28 with TRBJ2-7, with a tentative D call TRBD2 (5 bases). This CDR3 spans 12 amino acids. The germline V and J ends were trimmed by 0 bases and 9 bases, with 9 bases remaining between them. Germline assignment: CDR1 MDHEN and CDR2 SYDVKM. The CDR3 reads CASSLWGRGQYF. The DNA of the CDR3 is TGTGCCAGCAGTTTATGGGGGAGAGGGCAGTACTTC.

The chain employs TRBV18 and TRBJ1-4; 8 bases fit TRBD1. The CDR3 spans 20 residues. V lost 2 bases, J lost 0 bases, and 14 bases stayed unmatched. Germline V lookup: CDR1 KGHSH, CDR2 LQKENI. The CDR3: CASSPKNIITGGATNEKLFF. The CDR3 nucleotides read TGTGCCAGCTCACCAAAAAACATTATAACAGGGGGTGCAACTAATGAAAAACTGTTTTTT.

This clone was recorded only once. This rearrangement joins TRBV10-2 to TRBJ1-3; possibly TRBD1 for D (5 bases). CDR1 WSHSY and CDR2 SAAADI come from the germline V gene. This CDR3 spans 17 amino acids. Trimming cost V 2 bases and J 0 bases, with 14 bases left between them. CDR3 sequence: CASSEGKGFSSGNTIYF. DNA for the CDR3: TGCGCCAGCAGTGAGGGGAAGGGGTTCTCCTCTGGAAACACCATATATTTT.

This clone was seen more than once but under ten times. This chain uses TRBV19 with TRBJ1-3, with no clear D. Germline V gene sequence: CDR1 LNHDA, CDR2 SQIVND (reference sequence). V lost 5 bases and J lost 1, with 6 bases in between. The CDR3 covers 13 residues. The CDR3: CASSPQSGNTIYF. The DNA for the CDR3 is TGTGCCAGTAGTCCACAGTCTGGAAACACCATATATTTT.